Shown below are 32 T cell receptor beta chains from a single sample sequenced in a study of T cell responses to AZD1222 COVID-19 vaccine. Using immunoSEQ multiplex PCR, the repertoire was profiled, and TCRdb retains in-frame clones only, with some absent. The sample holds approximately 210,000 clones, 90% to 95% seen once. Specimen: peripheral blood, collected 28 days after the second dose of the MenACWY control vaccine. The source of these receptors is an adult who received the MenACWY meningococcal vaccine as a control.

The chain carries TRBV5-1 and TRBJ2-2; D possibly corresponds to TRBD1 (5 bases). The length of the CDR3 is 14 residues. Germline V gene data show CDR1 as SGHRS and CDR2 as YFSETQ. V was trimmed by 4 bases and J by 8 bases, leaving 15 bases between them. CDR3 coding DNA: TGCGCCAGCAGCCATGACAGTTACAGAGGGGAGCTGTTTTTT. This sequence encodes CASSHDSYRGELFF.

The chain combines TRBV6-6 with TRBJ2-5, with D possibly being TRBD2 (6 bases). Germline V lookup: CDR1 MNHNY, CDR2 SVGAGI (reference sequence). The CDR3 sequence is 14 residues long. The V end lost 2 bases, the J end lost 5 bases, and 12 bases lay between the germline ends. The CDR3 protein is CASSYSGGDETQYF. The CDR3 DNA reads TGTGCCAGCAGTTACAGTGGAGGGGATGAGACCCAGTACTTC.

The chain combines TRBV6-5 with TRBJ2-7, with 9 positions matching TRBD1. Germline V lookup: CDR1 MNHEY, CDR2 SVGAGI. The trim removed 4 bases at V and 3 bases at J, leaving 1 base unmatched. The CDR3 is 13 amino acids. The CDR3 loop is CASSLDRGYEQYF. The CDR3 DNA reads as TGTGCCAGCAGTTTGGACAGGGGCTACGAGCAGTACTTC.

The chain has TRBV28 and TRBJ2-2; 10 bases map to TRBD1. Germline CDR1 MDHEN, CDR2 SYDVKM. The CDR3 runs 15 residues. The V segment lost 6 bases and the J segment 7 bases; nucleotides outside the gene matches: 8. In DNA form, the CDR3 reads TGTGCCAGCAGCTTCCCGGGACAGGGGATCGGGGAGCTGTTTTTT. The encoded protein is CASSFPGQGIGELFF.

This rearrangement joins TRBV30 to TRBJ1-4; no reliable D call. The CDR3 length is 11 residues. Germline CDR1 GTSNPN, CDR2 SVGIG (reference sequence). Trimming removed 4 bases from V and 5 bases from J, with 5 bases in between. CDR3 sequence: CAWNGNEKLFF. CDR3 nucleotide sequence: TGTGCCTGGAATGGAAATGAAAAACTGTTTTTT.

The V and J genes are TRBV7-8 and TRBJ2-5; TRBD2 matches 15 bases. CDR1 SGHVS and CDR2 FQNEAQ come from the germline V gene. V gave up 5 bases and J gave up 5 bases; unmatched junction bases: 6. The CDR3 runs 16 residues. The DNA for the CDR3 is TGTGCCAGCAGCATCGGACTAGCGGGGGGGCGGGAGACCCAGTACTTC. Amino acids: CASSIGLAGGRETQYF.

The rearrangement links TRBV21-1 to TRBJ1-1; the table's D gene call, TRBD1, was not cross checked with the DNA. TRBV21-1 is tagged as a pseudogene. The CDR3 loop spans 11 amino acids. Here the CDR3 reads CASETRDRTFF. In DNA, the CDR3 is TGTGCCAGCGAAACCCGGGACAGGACTTTCTTT.

This clone was recorded only once. This chain links TRBV6-1 with TRBJ2-5; D gene ambiguous. This CDR3 is built from 15 residues. Between the trimmed V and J ends, which lost 1 base and 2 bases, there was a span of 11 bases. CDR1 is MNHNS and CDR2 is SASEGT in the germline V gene. CDR3 nucleotide sequence: TGTGCCAGCAGTGAAGGAGTTAGCTGGCAAGAGACCCAGTACTTC. Protein product: CASSEGVSWQETQYF.

V gene TRBV6-4 combines with J gene TRBJ2-1; no clear D gene. V lost 3 bases, J lost 2 bases, and 14 bases lay in between. The CDR3 is 16 amino acids. Germline CDR1 is MRHNA and CDR2 is SNTAGT. Here the CDR3 DNA reads TGTGCCAGCAGTGAGCAGTCCTCCGCAACCTACAATGAGCAGTTCTTC. As protein: CASSEQSSATYNEQFF.

The rearrangement uses TRBV30 and TRBJ1-1; D is perhaps TRBD1 (6 bases). V lost 1 base and J 4 bases, leaving 10 bases between the germline ends. Germline V CDR1 and CDR2: GTSNPN, SVGIG (reference sequence). The length of the CDR3 is 13 residues. The CDR3 DNA follows: TGTGCCTGGAGTGCGACAGGAGGCACTGAAGCTTTCTTT. Protein product: CAWSATGGTEAFF.

The J gene is TRBJ2-1, the V gene TRBV27, with D perhaps matching TRBD1 or TRBD2 (6 bases each). CDR1 is MNHEY, CDR2 SMNVEV, per germline (reference sequence). The CDR3 totals 16 residues. Trimming stripped 2 bases from V and 7 bases from J, with 18 bases between. In DNA, the CDR3 is TGTGCCAGCAGTTTAAGTGGGGGGCCCGGAAGGAATGAGCAGTTCTTC. It is translated as CASSLSGGPGRNEQFF.

The chain links TRBV6-5 to TRBJ2-7, with D possibly TRBD1 on 6 matching bases. This CDR3 is built from 13 residues. V was cut by 3 bases and J by 2 bases, with 8 bases left in between. CDR1 is MNHEY, CDR2 SVGAGI, per germline. CDR3 DNA sequence: TGTGCCAGCAGTTATCCAGGGGCCTACGAGCAGTACTTC. This translates into CASSYPGAYEQYF.

The V call is TRBV7-2, the J call TRBJ2-3; 8 nucleotides align to TRBD2. This CDR3 is 17 amino acids long. In germline, CDR1 is SGHTA, CDR2 FQGNSA. The J segment lost 7 bases and the V segment lost 0 bases, leaving 12 bases of the junction unmatched. CDR3 in DNA: TGTGCCAGCAGCTTAGCCTCCGGGACTAGGGGAATGTATACGCAGTATTTT. This gives the protein CASSLASGTRGMYTQYF.

The V and J genes are TRBV7-9 and TRBJ2-6; D remains unclear. CDR3 length: 16 residues. Per the germline V gene, CDR1 is SEHNR and CDR2 is FQNEAQ (reference sequence). Deletions cut 4 bases from V and 0 bases from J, with 10 bases between. CDR3 residues: CASSSPRYSGANVLTF. The DNA of the CDR3 is TGTGCCAGCAGCTCCCCCCGGTACTCTGGGGCCAACGTCCTGACTTTC.

The chain is built from TRBV9 and TRBJ2-3; no clear D gene. Trimming removed 2 bases at V and 0 bases at J, with 10 bases between. This CDR3 comprises 15 residues. Germline values: CDR1 SGDLS, CDR2 YYNGEE. The CDR3 sequence is CASSVTWQSTDTQYF. The CDR3 DNA reads TGTGCCAGCAGCGTCACTTGGCAGAGCACAGATACGCAGTATTTT. Using reference TRBV9 and TRBJ2-3 for the parts outside the CDR3, the full variable domain is DSGVTQTPKHLITATGQRVTLRCSPRSGDLSVYWYQQSLDQGLQFLIQYYNGEERAKGNILERFSAQQFPDLHSELNLSSLELGDSALYFCASSVTWQSTDTQYFGPGTRLTVL.

The chain employs TRBV19 and TRBJ1-2; a possible D gene is TRBD1 (5 bases). This CDR3 region has 13 residues. Germline CDR1 is LNHDA and CDR2 is SQIVND (reference sequence). V was shortened by 9 bases and J by 0 bases, with 11 bases between the two germline ends. In DNA, the CDR3 is TGTGCCAGCACGGGACGTACTAACTATGGCTACACCTTC. Amino acid sequence: CASTGRTNYGYTF.

V gene TRBV4-1 combines with J gene TRBJ1-3; D is unclear. The CDR3 has 16 amino acids. The germline V gene encodes CDR1 MGHRA and CDR2 YSYEKL. V was pared by 2 bases and J by 1 base, with 12 bases between. CDR3: CASSQLRRNSGNTIYF. In DNA form, the CDR3 reads TGCGCCAGCAGCCAATTGCGGCGTAATTCTGGAAACACCATATATTTT.

The CDR3 reads CASSYGSYTDTQYF. The CDR3 coding sequence is TGTGCCAGCAGTTACGGGTCTTACACAGATACGCAGTATTTT. This sequence joins TRBV6-2 or TRBV6-3 and TRBJ2-3; D ambiguous. The CDR3 consists of 14 residues. Trimming pared 2 bases from V and 2 bases from J, leaving 8 bases between. Germline V gene data show CDR1 as MNHEY and CDR2 as SVGEGT.

This chain joins TRBV27 and TRBJ2-1; TRBD1 matches at 10 bases. The CDR3 is 15 residues long. V was pared by 5 bases and J by 4 bases, with 5 bases of the junction left unmatched. Per germline, CDR1 MNHEY and CDR2 SMNVEV (reference sequence). The CDR3 sequence is CASSEPGQGYNEQFF. In DNA form, the CDR3 reads TGTGCCAGCAGTGAACCGGGACAGGGGTACAATGAGCAGTTCTTC.

Of note for this clone: An end of the junction differs from the germline gene, which may be a read error. The rearrangement uses TRBV30 and TRBJ1-3; tentatively, D is TRBD1 (6 bases). The germline V gene has CDR1 GTSNPN and CDR2 SVGIG (reference sequence). This CDR3 contains 16 residues. CDR3 amino acids: CAWSKAGASSGNTIYF. CDR3 in DNA: TGTGCCTGGAGTAAGGCAGGGGCGTCCTCTGGGAACACCATATATTTT.

The chain employs TRBV27 and TRBJ1-2; tentative D call: TRBD1 (5 bases). The CDR3 length is 14 residues. CDR1 is MNHEY and CDR2 is SMNVEV in the germline V gene (reference sequence). The germline V and J ends were trimmed by 4 bases and 8 bases, with 17 bases remaining between them. CDR3 sequence reads: CASSSSGSRRGYTF. In DNA form, the CDR3 reads TGTGCCAGCAGTTCCTCAGGGTCGCGCCGGGGCTACACCTTC.

V is TRBV2 and J is TRBJ2-7; maybe TRBD1 (6 bases). Trimming took off 3 bases at V and 6 bases at J, with 12 bases between the two ends. Germline V gene data show CDR1 as SNHLY and CDR2 as FYNNEI. This CDR3 comprises 13 residues. Here the CDR3 DNA reads TGTGCCAGCAGTGACAGGGGCCTGGTCGAGCAGTACTTC. Protein: CASSDRGLVEQYF.

V gene TRBV6-2 or TRBV6-3 combines with J gene TRBJ2-1; 13 nucleotides align to TRBD2. CDR1 is MNHEY and CDR2 is SVGEGT in the germline V gene. The CDR3 totals 17 residues. J lost 6 bases, V lost 2 bases, and 7 bases had no gene match. CDR3: CASSYTSGGADFNEQFF. The CDR3, as DNA: TGTGCCAGCAGTTACACTAGCGGGGGGGCCGATTTCAATGAGCAGTTCTTC.

The chain has TRBV4-2 and TRBJ2-1, with D possibly TRBD2 on 6 matching bases. This CDR3 is built from 14 residues. Germline V gene data show CDR1 as LGHNA and CDR2 as YNFKEQ. Deletions cut 0 bases from V and 5 bases from J, with 8 bases between. CDR3 protein: CASSQETGDNEQFF. For the CDR3, the DNA is TGTGCCAGCAGCCAAGAGACGGGGGACAATGAGCAGTTCTTC.

The rearrangement joins TRBV3-1 (or the pseudogene TRBV3-2) to TRBJ1-3; D unresolved. The CDR3 covers 14 residues. V shed 1 base and J shed 5 bases, with 9 bases lying between them. The germline gives CDR1 LGHDT, CDR2 YNNKEL (reference sequence). The CDR3 spells CASSQGDPRNTIYF. The CDR3 coding sequence is TGTGCCAGCAGCCAAGGGGATCCCAGAAACACCATATATTTT.

The rearrangement uses TRBV2 and TRBJ2-7; D call uncertain. The length of the CDR3 is 11 residues. Germline V lookup: CDR1 SNHLY, CDR2 FYNNEI. Deletions cut 6 bases from V and 4 bases from J, with 7 bases between. The CDR3 coding sequence is TGTGCCAGCAGGGCAGAATACGAGCAGTACTTC. It specifies CASRAEYEQYF. Combining the CDR3 with reference TRBV2 and TRBJ2-7 gives the whole variable domain EPEVTQTPSHQVTQMGQEVILRCVPISNHLYFYWYRQILGQKVEFLVSFYNNEISEKSEIFDDQFSVERPDGSNFTLKIRSTKLEDSAMYFCASRAEYEQYFGPGTRLTVT.

V is TRBV7-9 and J is TRBJ2-7, with 7 bases fitting TRBD1. The junction had 5 bases not matched to a gene; V was cut back by 1 base and J by 5 bases. The CDR3 length is 14 residues. In germline, CDR1 is SEHNR, CDR2 FQNEAQ (reference sequence). Here the CDR3 reads CASSLVGTENEQYF. The CDR3 coding sequence is TGTGCCAGCAGCTTAGTTGGGACAGAAAACGAGCAGTACTTC.

The V call is TRBV27, the J call TRBJ2-7; TRBD1 matches 8 bases. CDR1 is MNHEY and CDR2 is SMNVEV in the germline V gene (reference sequence). The V and J ends lost 7 bases and 3 bases, in that order; junction bases with no gene match: 5. The CDR3 spans 13 residues. CDR3 sequence reads: CASTPGQGYEQYF. CDR3 DNA: TGTGCCAGCACCCCTGGACAGGGCTACGAGCAGTACTTC.

This clone has only one observation. The chain carries TRBV4-3 and TRBJ1-3; D remains unclear. V lost 4 bases, J lost 2 bases, and 9 bases lay in between. This CDR3 has 14 residues. From germline, CDR1 is LGHNA and CDR2 YSLEER. The CDR3 coding sequence is TGCGCCAGCAGCCCCCAGCGTGCTGGAAACACCATATATTTT. The encoded protein is CASSPQRAGNTIYF.

This clone was detected a few times. The chain combines TRBV10-1 with TRBJ1-2; unclear D gene. V lost 6 bases and J 4 bases, leaving 12 bases between the germline ends. The CDR3 runs to 13 residues. Germline V gives CDR1 WNHNN, CDR2 SYGVQD (reference sequence). CDR3: CASSHGDGYGYTF. Here the CDR3 DNA reads TGCGCCAGCAGCCATGGGGATGGCTATGGCTACACCTTC.

The V gene is TRBV28, the J gene TRBJ2-5; D gene uncertain. The CDR3 is 16 residues long. Germline CDR1 MDHEN, CDR2 SYDVKM. V lost 5 bases and J lost 0, with 16 bases in between. Here the CDR3 reads CASSPLRAQYQETQYF. The CDR3 region has the DNA TGTGCCAGCAGTCCCCTAAGGGCTCAGTACCAAGAGACCCAGTACTTC.

The table lists this clone with a few counts. The J gene is TRBJ2-5, the V gene TRBV3-1 (or the pseudogene TRBV3-2), with 11 bases identical to TRBD2. V dropped 3 bases and J dropped 7; count of bases not matched to a gene: 1. This CDR3 is built from 13 residues. Per the germline V gene, CDR1 is LGHDT and CDR2 is YNNKEL (reference sequence). The CDR3 loop is CASSQTSGMTQYF. The CDR3 nucleotides read TGTGCCAGCAGCCAGACTAGCGGGATGACCCAGTACTTC.